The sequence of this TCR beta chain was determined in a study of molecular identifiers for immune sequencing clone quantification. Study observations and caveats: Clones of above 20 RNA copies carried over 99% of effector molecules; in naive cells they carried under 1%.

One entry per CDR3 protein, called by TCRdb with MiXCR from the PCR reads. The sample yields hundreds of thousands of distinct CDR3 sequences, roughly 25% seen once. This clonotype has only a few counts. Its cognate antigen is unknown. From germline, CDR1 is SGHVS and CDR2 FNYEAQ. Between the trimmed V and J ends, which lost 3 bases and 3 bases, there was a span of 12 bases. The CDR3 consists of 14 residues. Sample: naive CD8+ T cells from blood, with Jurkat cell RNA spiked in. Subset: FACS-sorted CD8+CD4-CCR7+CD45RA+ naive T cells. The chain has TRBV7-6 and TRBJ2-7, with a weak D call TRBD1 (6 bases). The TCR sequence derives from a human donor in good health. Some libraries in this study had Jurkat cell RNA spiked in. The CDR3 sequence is CASSFRDNDYEQYF. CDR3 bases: TGTGCCAGCAGCTTTCGGGACAACGACTACGAGCAGTACTTC.